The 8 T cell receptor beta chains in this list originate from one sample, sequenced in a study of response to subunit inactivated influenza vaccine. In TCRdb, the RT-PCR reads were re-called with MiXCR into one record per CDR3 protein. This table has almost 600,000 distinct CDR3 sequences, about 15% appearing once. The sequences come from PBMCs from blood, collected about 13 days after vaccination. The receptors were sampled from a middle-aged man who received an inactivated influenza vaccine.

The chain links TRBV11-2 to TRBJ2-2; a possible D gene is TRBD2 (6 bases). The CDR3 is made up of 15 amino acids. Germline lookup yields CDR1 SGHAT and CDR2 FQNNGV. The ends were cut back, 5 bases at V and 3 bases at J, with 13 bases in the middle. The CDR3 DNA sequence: TGTGCCAGCAGCCAACGGGACTGTTACACCGGGGAGCTGTTTTTT. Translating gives CASSQRDCYTGELFF.

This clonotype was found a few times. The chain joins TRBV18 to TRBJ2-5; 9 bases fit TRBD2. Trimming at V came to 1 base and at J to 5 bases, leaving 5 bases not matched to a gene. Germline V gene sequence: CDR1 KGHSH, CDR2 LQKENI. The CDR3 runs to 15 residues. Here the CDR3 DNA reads TGTGCCAGCTCACCACTAGCGGGAGATCAGGAGACCCAGTACTTC. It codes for CASSPLAGDQETQYF.

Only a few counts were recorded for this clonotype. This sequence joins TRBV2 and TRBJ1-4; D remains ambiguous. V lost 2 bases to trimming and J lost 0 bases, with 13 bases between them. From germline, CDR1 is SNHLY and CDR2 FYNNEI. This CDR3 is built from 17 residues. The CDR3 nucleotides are TGTGCCAGCAGTGAATCAGTGGGATATGCAACTAATGAAAAACTGTTTTTT. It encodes CASSESVGYATNEKLFF.

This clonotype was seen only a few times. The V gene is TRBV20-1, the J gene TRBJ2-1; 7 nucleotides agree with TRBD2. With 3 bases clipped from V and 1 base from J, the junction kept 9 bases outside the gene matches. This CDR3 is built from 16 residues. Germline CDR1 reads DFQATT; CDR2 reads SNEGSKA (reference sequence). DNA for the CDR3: TGCAGTGCTAGTGGGAGGGCCGGTCTGTCCTACAATGAGCAGTTCTTC. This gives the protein CSASGRAGLSYNEQFF.

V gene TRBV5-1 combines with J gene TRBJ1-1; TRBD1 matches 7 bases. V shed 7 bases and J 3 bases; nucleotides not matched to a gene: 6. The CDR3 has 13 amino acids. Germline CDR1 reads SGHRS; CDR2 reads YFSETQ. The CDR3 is CASRVGQDTEAFF. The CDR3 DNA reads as TGCGCCAGCCGAGTAGGACAGGACACTGAAGCTTTCTTT.

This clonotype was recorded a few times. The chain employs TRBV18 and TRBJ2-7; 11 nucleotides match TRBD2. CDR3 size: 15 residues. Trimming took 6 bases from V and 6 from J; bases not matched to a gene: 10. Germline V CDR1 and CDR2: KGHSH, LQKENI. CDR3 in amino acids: CASSQVAGGFIEQYF. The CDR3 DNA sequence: TGTGCCAGCTCGCAAGTAGCGGGAGGGTTTATCGAGCAGTACTTC.

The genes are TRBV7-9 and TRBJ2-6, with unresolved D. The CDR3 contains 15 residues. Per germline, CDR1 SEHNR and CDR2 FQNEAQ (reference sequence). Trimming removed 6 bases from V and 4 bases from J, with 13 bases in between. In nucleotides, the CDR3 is TGTGCCAGCAGTCCAACCCGTGGCGGGGCCAACGTCCTGACTTTC. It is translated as CASSPTRGGANVLTF.

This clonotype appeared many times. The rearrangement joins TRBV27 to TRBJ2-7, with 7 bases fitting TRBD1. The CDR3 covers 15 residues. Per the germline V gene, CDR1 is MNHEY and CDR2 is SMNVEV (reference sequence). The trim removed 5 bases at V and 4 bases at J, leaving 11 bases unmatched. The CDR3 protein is CASSPNPTGMYEQYF. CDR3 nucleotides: TGTGCCAGCAGTCCAAACCCGACAGGGATGTACGAGCAGTACTTC.